This TCR beta chain was observed in a study of identical twins. In TCRdb, the 5' RACE reads were re-called with MiXCR into one record per CDR3 protein. This table holds around 1.7 million distinct CDR3 sequences, 25% to 35% found once. Study-wide findings and caveats: The abundant beta clonotypes from cord blood had fewer insertions, and memory repertoires had none of this.

Concerning this clonotype: The antigen is undetermined.

Trimming took 5 bases from V and 6 from J; bases not matched to a gene: 10. Germline V lookup: CDR1 DFQATT, CDR2 SNEGSKA (reference sequence). CDR3 length: 14 amino acids. This chain connects TRBV20-1 to TRBJ1-5; 7 bases line up with TRBD1. The receptor was derived from a newborn girl in good health. The sequenced sample was cord blood. The CDR3 sequence is CSAFRRQGAQPQHF. The CDR3 region has the DNA TGCAGTGCTTTCCGTAGACAGGGAGCTCAGCCCCAGCATTTT.